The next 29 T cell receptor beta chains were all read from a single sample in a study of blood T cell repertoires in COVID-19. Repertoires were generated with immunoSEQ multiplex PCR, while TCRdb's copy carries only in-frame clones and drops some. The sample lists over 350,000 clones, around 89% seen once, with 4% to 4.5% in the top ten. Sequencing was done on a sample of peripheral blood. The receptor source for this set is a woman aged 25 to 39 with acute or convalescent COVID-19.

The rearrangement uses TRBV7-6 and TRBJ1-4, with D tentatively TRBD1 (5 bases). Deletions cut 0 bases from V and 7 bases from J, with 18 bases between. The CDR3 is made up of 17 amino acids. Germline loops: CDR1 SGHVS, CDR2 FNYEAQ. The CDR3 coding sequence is TGTGCCAGCAGCTTAGCGGGGTCTCATGGGGGGAGTGAAAAACTGTTTTTT. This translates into CASSLAGSHGGSEKLFF.

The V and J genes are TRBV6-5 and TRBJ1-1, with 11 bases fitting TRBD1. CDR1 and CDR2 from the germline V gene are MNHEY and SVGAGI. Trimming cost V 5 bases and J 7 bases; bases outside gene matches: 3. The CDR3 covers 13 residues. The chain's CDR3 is CASSPGQGVEAFF. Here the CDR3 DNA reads TGTGCCAGCAGTCCGGGACAGGGGGTTGAAGCTTTCTTT.

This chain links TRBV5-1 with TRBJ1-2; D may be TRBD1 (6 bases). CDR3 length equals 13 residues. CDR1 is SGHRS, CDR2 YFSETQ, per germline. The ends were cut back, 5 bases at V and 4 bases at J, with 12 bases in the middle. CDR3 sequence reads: CASSFDRTYGYTF. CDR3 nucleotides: TGCGCCAGCAGTTTTGACAGGACCTATGGCTACACCTTC.

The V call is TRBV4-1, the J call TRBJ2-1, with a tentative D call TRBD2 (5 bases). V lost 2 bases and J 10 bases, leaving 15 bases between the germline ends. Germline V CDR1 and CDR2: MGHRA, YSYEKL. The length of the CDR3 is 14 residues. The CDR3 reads CASSQRESLGEQFF. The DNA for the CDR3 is TGCGCCAGCAGCCAAAGGGAGTCCTTAGGCGAGCAGTTCTTC.

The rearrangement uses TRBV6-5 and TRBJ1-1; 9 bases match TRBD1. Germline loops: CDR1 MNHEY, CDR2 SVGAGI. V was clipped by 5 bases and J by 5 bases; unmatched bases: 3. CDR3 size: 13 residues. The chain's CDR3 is CASSLDRGTEAFF. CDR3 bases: TGTGCCAGCAGTCTTGACAGGGGGACTGAAGCTTTCTTT.

For the CDR3, the DNA is TGTGCCAGCAGCACCGGACAGGATAGCAATCAGCCCCAGCATTTT. It yields the protein CASSTGQDSNQPQHF. V usage is TRBV6-5 and J usage is TRBJ1-5; 7 bases map to TRBD1. This CDR3 has 15 amino acids. Trimming removed 6 bases from V and 0 bases from J; junction bases left unmatched: 5. The germline V gene has CDR1 MNHEY and CDR2 SVGAGI.

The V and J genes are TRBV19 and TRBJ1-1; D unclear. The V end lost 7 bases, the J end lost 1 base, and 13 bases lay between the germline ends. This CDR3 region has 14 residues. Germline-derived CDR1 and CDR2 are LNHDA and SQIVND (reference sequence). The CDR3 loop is CASKFVRQNTEAFF. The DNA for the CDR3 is TGTGCCAGTAAATTTGTCAGACAGAACACTGAAGCTTTCTTT.

The CDR3 DNA reads as TGCGCCAGCAGCCAAGGGCAGGGGGTGGCCGGGGAGCTGTTTTTT. Translated: CASSQGQGVAGELFF. The chain employs TRBV4-1 and TRBJ2-2; TRBD1 matches 7 bases. This CDR3 has 15 amino acids. Germline V gene sequence: CDR1 MGHRA, CDR2 YSYEKL. Trimming removed 1 base from V and 6 bases from J; junction bases left unmatched: 5.

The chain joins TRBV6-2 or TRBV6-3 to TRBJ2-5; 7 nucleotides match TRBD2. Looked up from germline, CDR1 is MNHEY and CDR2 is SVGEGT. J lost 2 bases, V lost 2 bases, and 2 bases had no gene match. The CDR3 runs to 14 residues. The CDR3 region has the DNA TGTGCCAGCAGTTACGTCGGGGGGCAAGAGACCCAGTACTTC. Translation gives CASSYVGGQETQYF.

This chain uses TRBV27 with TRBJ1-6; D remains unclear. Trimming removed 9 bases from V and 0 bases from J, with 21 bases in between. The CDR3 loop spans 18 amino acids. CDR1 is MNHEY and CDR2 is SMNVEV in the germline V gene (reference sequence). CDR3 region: CASIREGPPSSYNSPLHF. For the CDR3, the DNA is TGTGCCAGTATAAGAGAGGGTCCCCCAAGCTCCTATAATTCACCCCTCCACTTT.

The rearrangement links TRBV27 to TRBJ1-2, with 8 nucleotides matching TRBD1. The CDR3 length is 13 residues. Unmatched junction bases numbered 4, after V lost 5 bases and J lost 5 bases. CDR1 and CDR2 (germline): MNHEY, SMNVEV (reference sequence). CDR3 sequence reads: CASSPNRGYGYTF. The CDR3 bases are TGTGCCAGCAGTCCCAACAGGGGGTATGGCTACACCTTC.

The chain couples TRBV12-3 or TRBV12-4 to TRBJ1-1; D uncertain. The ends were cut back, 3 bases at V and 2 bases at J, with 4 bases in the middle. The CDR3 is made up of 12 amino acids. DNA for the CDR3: TGTGCCAGCAGTTTCGGTAACACTGAAGCTTTCTTT. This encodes CASSFGNTEAFF.

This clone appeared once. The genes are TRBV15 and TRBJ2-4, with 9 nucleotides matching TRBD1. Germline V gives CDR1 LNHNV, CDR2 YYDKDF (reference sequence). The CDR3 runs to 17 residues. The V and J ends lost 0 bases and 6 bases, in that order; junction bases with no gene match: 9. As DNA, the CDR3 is TGTGCCACCAGCAGAGATCGGCGGACAGGGGTGGGAAACATTCAGTACTTC. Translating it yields CATSRDRRTGVGNIQYF. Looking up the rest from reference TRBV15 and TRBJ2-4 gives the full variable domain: DAMVIQNPRYQVTQFGKPVTLSCSQTLNHNVMYWYQQKSSQAPKLLFHYYDKDFNNEADTPDNFQSRRPNTSFCFLDIRSPGLGDTAMYLCATSRDRRTGVGNIQYFGAGTRLSVL.

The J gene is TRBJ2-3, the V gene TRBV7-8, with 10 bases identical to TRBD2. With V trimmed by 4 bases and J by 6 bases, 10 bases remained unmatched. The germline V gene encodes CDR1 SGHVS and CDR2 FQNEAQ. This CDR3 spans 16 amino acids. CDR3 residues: CASSSKGAGGPDTQYF. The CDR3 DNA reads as TGTGCCAGCAGCTCCAAGGGAGCGGGGGGGCCGGATACGCAGTATTTT.

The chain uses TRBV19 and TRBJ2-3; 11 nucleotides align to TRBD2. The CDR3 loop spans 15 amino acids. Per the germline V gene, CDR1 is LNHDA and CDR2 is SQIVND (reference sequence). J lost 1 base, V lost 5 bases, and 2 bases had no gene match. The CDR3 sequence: CASSLAGGRTDTQYF. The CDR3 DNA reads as TGTGCCAGTAGTCTAGCGGGGGGACGCACAGATACGCAGTATTTT. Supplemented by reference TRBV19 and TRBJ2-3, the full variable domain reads DGGITQSPKYLFRKEGQNVTLSCEQNLNHDAMYWYRQDPGQGLRLIYYSQIVNDFQKGDIAEGYSVSREKKESFPLTVTSAQKNPTAFYLCASSLAGGRTDTQYFGPGTRLTVL.

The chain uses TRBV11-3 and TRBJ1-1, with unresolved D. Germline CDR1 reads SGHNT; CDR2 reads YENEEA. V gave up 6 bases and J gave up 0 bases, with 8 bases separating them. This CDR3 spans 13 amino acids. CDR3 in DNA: TGTGCCAGCAGGCGGCTTTTGAACACTGAAGCTTTCTTT. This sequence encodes CASRRLLNTEAFF.

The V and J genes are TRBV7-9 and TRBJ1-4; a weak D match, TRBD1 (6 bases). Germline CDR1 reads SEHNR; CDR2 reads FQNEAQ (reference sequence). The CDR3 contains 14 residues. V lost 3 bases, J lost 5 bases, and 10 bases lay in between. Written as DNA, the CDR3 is TGTGCCAGCAGCTTTAAGGGGGTAAATGAAAAACTGTTTTTT. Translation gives CASSFKGVNEKLFF. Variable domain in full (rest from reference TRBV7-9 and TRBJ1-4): DTGVSQNPRHKITKRGQNVTFRCDPISEHNRLYWYRQTLGQGPEFLTYFQNEAQLEKSRLLSDRFSAERPKGSFSTLEIQRTEQGDSAMYLCASSFKGVNEKLFFGSGTQLSVL.

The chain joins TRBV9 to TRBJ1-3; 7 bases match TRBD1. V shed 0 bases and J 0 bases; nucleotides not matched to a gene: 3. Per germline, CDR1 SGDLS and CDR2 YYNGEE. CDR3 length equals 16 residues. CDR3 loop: CASSVARDSSGNTIYF. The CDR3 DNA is TGTGCCAGCAGCGTAGCCAGGGACAGCTCTGGAAACACCATATATTTT.

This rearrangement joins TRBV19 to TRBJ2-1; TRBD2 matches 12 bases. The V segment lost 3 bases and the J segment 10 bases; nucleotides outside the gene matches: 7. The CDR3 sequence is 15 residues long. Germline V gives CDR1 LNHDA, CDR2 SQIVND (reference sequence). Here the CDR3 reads CASSMETSGGGEQFF. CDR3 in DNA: TGTGCCAGTAGTATGGAGACTAGCGGGGGCGGAGAGCAGTTCTTC.

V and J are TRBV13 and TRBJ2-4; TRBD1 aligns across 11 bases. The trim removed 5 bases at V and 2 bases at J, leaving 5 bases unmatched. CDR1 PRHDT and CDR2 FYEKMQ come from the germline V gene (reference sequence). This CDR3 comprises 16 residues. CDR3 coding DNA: TGTGCCAGCAGCCCGGGGACAGGGGGTCCCAAAAACATTCAGTACTTC. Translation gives CASSPGTGGPKNIQYF. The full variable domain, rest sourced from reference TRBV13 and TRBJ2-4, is AAGVIQSPRHLIKEKRETATLKCYPIPRHDTVYWYQQGPGQDPQFLISFYEKMQSDKGSIPDRFSAQQFSDYHSELNMSSLELGDSALYFCASSPGTGGPKNIQYFGAGTRLSVL.

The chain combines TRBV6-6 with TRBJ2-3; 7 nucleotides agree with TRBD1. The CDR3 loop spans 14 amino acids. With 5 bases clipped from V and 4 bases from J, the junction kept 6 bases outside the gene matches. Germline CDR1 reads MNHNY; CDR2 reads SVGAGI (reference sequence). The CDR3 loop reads CASSHRQGADTQYF. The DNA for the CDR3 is TGTGCCAGCAGTCACAGACAGGGAGCAGATACGCAGTATTTT.

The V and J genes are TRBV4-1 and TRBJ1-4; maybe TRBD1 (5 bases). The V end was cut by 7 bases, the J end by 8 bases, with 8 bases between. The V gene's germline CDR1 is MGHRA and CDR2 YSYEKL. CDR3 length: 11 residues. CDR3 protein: CASTSGEKLFF. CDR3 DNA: TGCGCCAGCACATCAGGGGAAAAACTGTTTTTT.

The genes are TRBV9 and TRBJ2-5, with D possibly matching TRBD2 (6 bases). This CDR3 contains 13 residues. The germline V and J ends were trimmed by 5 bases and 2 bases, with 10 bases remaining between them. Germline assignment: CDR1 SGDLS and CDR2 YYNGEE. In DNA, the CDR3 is TGTGCCAGCAGTCAAGGAGGGCAAGAGACCCAGTACTTC. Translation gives CASSQGGQETQYF.

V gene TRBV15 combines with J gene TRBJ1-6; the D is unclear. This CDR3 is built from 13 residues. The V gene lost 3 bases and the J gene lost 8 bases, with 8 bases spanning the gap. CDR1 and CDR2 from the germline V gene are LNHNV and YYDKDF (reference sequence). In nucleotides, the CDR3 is TGTGCCACCAGCAGCATTAGAGATTCACCCCTCCACTTT. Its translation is CATSSIRDSPLHF.

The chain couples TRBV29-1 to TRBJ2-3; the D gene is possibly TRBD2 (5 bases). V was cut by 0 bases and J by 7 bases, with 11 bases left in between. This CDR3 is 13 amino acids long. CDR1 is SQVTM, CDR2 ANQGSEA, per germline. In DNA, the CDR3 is TGCAGCGTTGAAGATCGGACTCAATATACGCAGTATTTT. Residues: CSVEDRTQYTQYF.

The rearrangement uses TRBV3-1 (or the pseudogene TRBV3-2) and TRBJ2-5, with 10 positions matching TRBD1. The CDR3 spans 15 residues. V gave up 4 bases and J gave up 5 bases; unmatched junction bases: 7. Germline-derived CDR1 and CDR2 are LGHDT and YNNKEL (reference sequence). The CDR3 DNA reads TGTGCCAGCAGCCCCGTGACAGGGGGCCTGGAGACCCAGTACTTC. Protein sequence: CASSPVTGGLETQYF.

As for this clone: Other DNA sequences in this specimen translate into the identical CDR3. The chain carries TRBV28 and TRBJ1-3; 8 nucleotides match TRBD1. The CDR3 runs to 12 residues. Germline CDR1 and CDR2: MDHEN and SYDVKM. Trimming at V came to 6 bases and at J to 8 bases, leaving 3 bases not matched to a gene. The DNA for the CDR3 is TGTGCCAGCAGGACAGGGGTAGACACCATATATTTT. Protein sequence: CASRTGVDTIYF.

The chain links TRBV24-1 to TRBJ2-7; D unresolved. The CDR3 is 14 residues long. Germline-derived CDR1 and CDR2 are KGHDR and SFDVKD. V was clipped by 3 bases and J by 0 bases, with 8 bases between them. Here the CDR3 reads CATSDASSSYEQYF. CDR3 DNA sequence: TGTGCCACCAGTGATGCATCCAGCTCCTACGAGCAGTACTTC.

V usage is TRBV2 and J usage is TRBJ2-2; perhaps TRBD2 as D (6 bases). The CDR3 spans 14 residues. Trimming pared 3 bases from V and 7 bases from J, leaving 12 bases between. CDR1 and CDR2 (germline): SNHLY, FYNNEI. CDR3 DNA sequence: TGTGCCAGCAGTGAGGCAGGGAGGATCGGGGAGCTGTTTTTT. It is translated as CASSEAGRIGELFF.